This T cell receptor beta chain comes out of a study of T cell repertoires in cytomegalovirus infection. Background on the study: The public TCR beta signatures pointed to both CMV infection and matching HLA type.

MiXCR, applied by TCRdb to the reads, yields one record per CDR3 protein. The sample has 90,000 to 110,000 distinct CDR3 sequences; about 28% are singletons. Between the trimmed V and J ends, which lost 0 bases and 1 base, there was a span of 14 bases. Germline loops: CDR1 SGHNT, CDR2 YYREEE (reference sequence). CDR3 length: 17 residues. A word on this clonotype: Its antigen is currently unknown.

Study-wide points: Frequencies of public TCR beta families were cumulated, and this identified carriers of CMV plus the relevant HLA.

V and J are TRBV5-4 and TRBJ2-4; unclear D gene. The source of this sequence is a human donor in good health (CMV status not recorded). Some clones in this sample may be carry-over from other donors' samples. Here the sequenced sample was CD8+ T cells from cultured PBMCs, taken from culture after CMV antigen stimulation. This CDR3 reads CASSLEVPRGAKNIQYF. The CDR3 region has the DNA TGTGCCAGCAGCTTGGAGGTACCTCGTGGGGCCAAAAACATTCAGTACTTC.